This T cell receptor (beta chain) appears in the sequencing data of a study of TIL therapy for anti-PD-1-resistant metastatic lung cancer. Overall study context: Half of patients were current or former smokers. Median tumor mutation burden was 1.5 mutations per megabase.

This was the immunoSEQ v3 assay. The repertoire was sequenced with immunoSEQ multiplex PCR; TCRdb's copy has only in-frame clones and lacks some. The repertoire includes tens of thousands of clones, 70% to 80% of them detected once, and 2.5% to 3% sits in the top ten. Sample time point: pre-treatment sample, taken before nivolumab and TIL therapy. Enrollment ran from October 2017 to early 2020. Germline V gives CDR1 PRHDT, CDR2 FYEKMQ (reference sequence). Trimming left V 5 bases short and J 5 bases short, with 10 bases between. CDR3 length: 12 amino acids. This clone appeared a few times. This clonotype was sampled from a woman aged 30 to 85 with non-small cell lung cancer. Sequenced here: blood, sampled at baseline. The chain combines TRBV13 with TRBJ2-7; no clear D gene. CDR3 nucleotide sequence: TGTGCCAGCAGCCGCCTCTCGCACGAGCAGTACTTC. It is translated as CASSRLSHEQYF.